A single sample is the source of the 21 T cell receptor beta chains below, sequenced in a study of T cell changes during pregnancy in multiple sclerosis. The data were produced by immunoSEQ multiplex PCR, yet TCRdb's version contains in-frame clones alone and is incomplete. The table lists roughly 80,000 clones, about 91% of them singletons. The specimen was peripheral blood, collected before pregnancy. These receptor sequences come from a female donor with multiple sclerosis, enrolled in a pregnancy study.

This chain connects TRBV7-9 to TRBJ2-7, with a weak D call TRBD2 (6 bases). V was pared by 5 bases and J by 2 bases, with 10 bases between. The germline gives CDR1 SEHNR, CDR2 FQNEAQ (reference sequence). The CDR3 sequence is 13 residues long. CDR3 region: CASSLSGTYEQYF. The CDR3 DNA is TGTGCCAGCAGCCTTAGCGGCACCTACGAGCAGTACTTC.

The V call is TRBV5-1, the J call TRBJ1-2, with 10 bases that match TRBD1. The V gene end was trimmed by 3 bases and the J gene end by 2 bases; junction bases not matched to a gene: 4. There are 15 residues in the CDR3. Germline V CDR1 and CDR2: SGHRS, YFSETQ. This CDR3 is CASSWGQGKNYGYTF. CDR3 bases: TGCGCCAGCAGCTGGGGACAGGGGAAAAACTATGGCTACACCTTC.

The table lists this clone with a count of one. The chain joins TRBV4-2 to TRBJ1-5, with 9 bases that match TRBD1. CDR3 length: 16 amino acids. Germline V gene sequence: CDR1 LGHNA, CDR2 YNFKEQ. V trimming: 1 base; J trimming: 3 bases; junction bases outside the gene matches: 4. This CDR3 is CASSQVLQGANQPQHF. CDR3 sequence (DNA): TGTGCCAGCAGCCAAGTTCTACAGGGGGCCAATCAGCCCCAGCATTTT.

The chain joins TRBV30 to TRBJ2-5; maybe TRBD2 (7 bases). The CDR3 is 15 residues long. Trimming cost V 2 bases and J 1 base, with 14 bases left between them. The germline V gene has CDR1 GTSNPN and CDR2 SVGIG (reference sequence). The CDR3 DNA follows: TGTGCCTGGAGTCGAGGGGGGGTGGTCCAAGAGACCCAGTACTTC. Encoded protein: CAWSRGGVVQETQYF.

Turning to this clone: The germline gene is not matched at one end of the junction; a read error may be the cause. In the same sample, other DNA sequences code for this CDR3. The chain carries TRBV4-2 and TRBJ2-7; maybe TRBD2 (5 bases). This CDR3 contains 15 residues. Looked up from germline, CDR1 is LGHNA and CDR2 is YNFKEQ. The CDR3 loop is CASSQGTGSSYEQYF. The CDR3 bases are TGTGCCAGCAGCCAAGGGACGGGAAGCTCCTATGAGCAGTACTTC.

This chain links TRBV9 with TRBJ1-6; TRBD1 is a possible D gene (5 bases). The CDR3 extends over 15 amino acids. Trimming removed 3 bases from V and 10 bases from J, with 17 bases in between. Germline CDR1 is SGDLS and CDR2 is YYNGEE. The CDR3 protein is CASSETGRVESPLHF. The CDR3 nucleotides read TGTGCCAGCAGCGAAACTGGCAGGGTTGAGTCACCCCTCCACTTT.

V usage is TRBV6-5 and J usage is TRBJ1-6; D remains unclear. The CDR3 length is 14 residues. The germline V gene has CDR1 MNHEY and CDR2 SVGAGI. Trimming shortened V by 0 bases and J by 8 bases, and 8 bases separated the two germline ends. The CDR3 nucleotides are TGTGCCAGCAGTTACTCAAGCTACGATTCACCCCTCCACTTT. Protein product: CASSYSSYDSPLHF.

This chain joins TRBV7-9 and TRBJ1-2; 7 bases are a match to TRBD1. The CDR3 sequence is 16 residues long. Trimming at V came to 5 bases and at J to 3 bases, leaving 12 bases not matched to a gene. The germline V gene has CDR1 SEHNR and CDR2 FQNEAQ (reference sequence). In nucleotides, the CDR3 is TGTGCCAGCAGCCCCCCTGGGACAGAACTATACTATGGCTACACCTTC. It specifies CASSPPGTELYYGYTF.

The rearrangement joins TRBV7-8 to TRBJ1-5; 9 bases agree with TRBD1. The CDR3 has 14 amino acids. Per the germline V gene, CDR1 is SGHVS and CDR2 is FQNEAQ. With V trimmed by 6 bases and J by 0 bases, 0 bases remained unmatched. The CDR3 protein is CASRTGGSNQPQHF. Here the CDR3 DNA reads TGTGCCAGCAGGACAGGGGGTAGCAATCAGCCCCAGCATTTT.

This clone has just a few counts. The V call is TRBV7-8, the J call TRBJ1-6, with D possibly TRBD1 on 5 matching bases. Germline CDR1 reads SGHVS; CDR2 reads FQNEAQ. V dropped 0 bases and J dropped 10 bases, with 13 bases sitting between them. The CDR3 runs 15 residues. The CDR3: CASSLAAGDSSPLHF. The CDR3 bases are TGTGCCAGCAGCTTAGCGGCGGGGGATAGCTCACCCCTCCACTTT. Drawing the rest from reference TRBV7-8 and TRBJ1-6, the complete variable domain is GAGVSQSPRYKVAKRGQDVALRCDPISGHVSLFWYQQALGQGPEFLTYFQNEAQLDKSGLPSDRFFAERPEGSVSTLKIQRTQQEDSAVYLCASSLAAGDSSPLHFGNGTRLTVT.

The genes are TRBV27 and TRBJ1-2, with D unclear. V gave up 2 bases and J gave up 5 bases, with 12 bases separating them. The CDR3 is made up of 14 amino acids. CDR1 is MNHEY, CDR2 SMNVEV, per germline (reference sequence). The CDR3 nucleotides are TGTGCCAGCAGTTTAAACAGTGTTATTTATGGCTACACCTTC. As protein: CASSLNSVIYGYTF.

The genes are TRBV21-1 and TRBJ2-5; the table names TRBD2, a call not compared with the DNA. TRBV21-1 is a pseudogene. The CDR3 extends over 15 amino acids. CDR3 DNA: TGTGCCAGCAGCACCCGGGGACTAGCGTTGTTAACCCAGTACTTC. Translating it yields CASSTRGLALLTQYF.

The rearrangement joins TRBV5-1 to TRBJ2-1, with 7 bases aligning to TRBD2. This CDR3 spans 13 amino acids. The germline gives CDR1 SGHRS, CDR2 YFSETQ. V lost 4 bases to trimming and J lost 8 bases; unmatched junction nucleotides: 6. The CDR3 sequence: CASSAGVSYEQFF. CDR3 in DNA: TGCGCCAGCAGCGCGGGGGTTAGCTATGAGCAGTTCTTC.

CDR3 sequence: CASSLRGGDYGYTF. CDR3 DNA: TGCGCCAGCAGCTTGCGAGGGGGTGACTATGGCTACACCTTC. The gene calls are TRBV5-1 and TRBJ1-2; D is possibly TRBD1 (6 bases). Germline assignment: CDR1 SGHRS and CDR2 YFSETQ. V dropped 1 base and J dropped 3 bases, with 10 bases sitting between them. The CDR3 has 14 residues. Filled out from reference TRBV5-1 and TRBJ1-2, the complete variable domain reads KAGVTQTPRYLIKTRGQQVTLSCSPISGHRSVSWYQQTPGQGLQFLFEYFSETQRNKGNFPGRFSGRQFSNSRSEMNVSTLELGDSALYLCASSLRGGDYGYTFGSGTRLTVV.

The chain is built from TRBV19 and TRBJ1-2; possibly TRBD1 for D (6 bases). Germline assignment: CDR1 LNHDA and CDR2 SQIVND (reference sequence). The CDR3 covers 13 residues. V was trimmed by 5 bases and J by 8 bases, leaving 15 bases between them. This CDR3 is CASSQQGRLGYTF. CDR3 sequence (DNA): TGTGCCAGTAGTCAACAGGGCCGGCTAGGCTACACCTTC.

The chain recombines TRBV27 with TRBJ2-7; 8 bases match TRBD1. The CDR3 extends over 14 amino acids. Germline values: CDR1 MNHEY, CDR2 SMNVEV (reference sequence). J was trimmed by 4 bases and V by 4 bases; bases with no gene match: 6. For the CDR3, the DNA is TGTGCCAGCAGTTCCCGACAGGGGCCGTACGAGCAGTACTTC. Its translation: CASSSRQGPYEQYF.

The rearrangement joins TRBV5-8 to TRBJ1-3; D might be TRBD1 (6 bases). The CDR3 contains 16 residues. Germline-derived CDR1 and CDR2 are SGHTS and YDEGEE. Trimming stripped 4 bases from V and 0 bases from J, with 14 bases between. CDR3 coding DNA: TGTGCCAGCAGCCAAGGACAGAAGAGCTCTGGAAACACCATATATTTT. It translates to CASSQGQKSSGNTIYF.

This chain links TRBV25-1 with TRBJ1-4, with 9 bases matching TRBD1. Per germline, CDR1 MGHDK and CDR2 SYGVNS. The V segment lost 6 bases and the J segment 10 bases; nucleotides outside the gene matches: 9. The length of the CDR3 is 14 residues. The chain's CDR3 is CASRTGTGQGKLFF. In DNA form, the CDR3 reads TGTGCCAGCAGGACCGGGACAGGGCAGGGAAAACTGTTTTTT.

The rearrangement links TRBV9 to TRBJ2-3; 9 bases are a match to TRBD2. In germline, CDR1 is SGDLS, CDR2 YYNGEE. CDR3 length: 16 residues. Germline trimming cut 0 bases from V and 5 bases from J; bases unmatched to any gene: 7. In nucleotides, the CDR3 is TGTGCCAGCAGCGTAGAGGAGCGGGGGGCGGGAGATACGCAGTATTTT. Translated: CASSVEERGAGDTQYF.

The chain's CDR3 is CASTVTDTQYF. The CDR3 nucleotides are TGTGCCAGCACCGTGACAGATACGCAGTATTTT. The chain carries TRBV7-9 and TRBJ2-3, with D uncertain. This CDR3 contains 11 residues. V was shortened by 7 bases and J by 3 bases, with 5 bases between the two germline ends. Per germline, CDR1 SEHNR and CDR2 FQNEAQ (reference sequence).

The chain couples TRBV29-1 to TRBJ1-1, with no clear D. This CDR3 is 14 amino acids long. The germline V and J ends were trimmed by 4 bases and 2 bases, with 14 bases remaining between them. Germline V gene sequence: CDR1 SQVTM, CDR2 ANQGSEA. CDR3 DNA sequence: TGCAGCGTTGGTCTTTTGCGATTAAACACTGAAGCTTTCTTT. It encodes CSVGLLRLNTEAFF. Full variable domain (missing parts from reference TRBV29-1 and TRBJ1-1): SAVISQKPSRDICQRGTSLTIQCQVDSQVTMMFWYRQQPGQSLTLIATANQGSEATYESGFVIDKFPISRPNLTFSTLTVSNMSPEDSSIYLCSVGLLRLNTEAFFGQGTRLTVV.